This T cell receptor beta chain came from a study of radiotherapy plus CTLA-4 blockade in lung cancer. In this sample, this clone turned up a few times. The protocol was immunoSEQ multiplex PCR, while the TCRdb copy is restricted to in-frame clones and leaves out a portion. The sample records some 110,000 clones, 65% to 85% being singletons. The CDR3 is made up of 14 amino acids. Trimming stripped 0 bases from V and 1 base from J, with 6 bases between. Germline CDR1 ENHRY, CDR2 SYGVKD. The chain carries TRBV10-3 and TRBJ1-1; D unclear. This clonotype was sampled from a human donor with non-small cell lung cancer who had a partial response to radiotherapy plus ipilimumab. The source material was peripheral blood, sampled from a patient treated with radiotherapy plus ipilimumab. In DNA form, the CDR3 reads TGTGCCATCAGTGAGTCGAGGCAGAACACTGAAGCTTTCTTT. Translation: CAISESRQNTEAFF.